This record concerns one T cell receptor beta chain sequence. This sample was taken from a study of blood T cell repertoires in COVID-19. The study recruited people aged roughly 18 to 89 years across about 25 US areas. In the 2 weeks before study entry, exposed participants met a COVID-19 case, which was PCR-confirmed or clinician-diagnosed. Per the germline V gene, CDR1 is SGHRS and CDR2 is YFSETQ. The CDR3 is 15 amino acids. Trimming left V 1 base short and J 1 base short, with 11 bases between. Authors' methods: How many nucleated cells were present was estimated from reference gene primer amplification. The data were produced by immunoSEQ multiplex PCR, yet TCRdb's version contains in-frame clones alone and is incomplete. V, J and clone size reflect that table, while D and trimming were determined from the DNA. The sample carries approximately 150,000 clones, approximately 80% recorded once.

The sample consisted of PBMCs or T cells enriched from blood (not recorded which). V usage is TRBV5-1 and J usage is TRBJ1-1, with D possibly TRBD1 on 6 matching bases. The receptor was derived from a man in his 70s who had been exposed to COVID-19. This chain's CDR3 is CASSLLVGANTEAFF. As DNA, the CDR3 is TGCGCCAGCAGCTTGTTGGTGGGGGCGAACACTGAAGCTTTCTTT.